This entry describes one T cell receptor beta chain. Antigen specificity is unknown. These data originate in a study of T cell responses to AZD1222 COVID-19 vaccine. The wider study: Researchers grouped second doses given at about 4 or about 12 weeks into one pool.

The CDR3 extends over 14 amino acids. CDR1 is SNHLY and CDR2 is FYNNEI in the germline V gene. Trimming took 3 bases from V and 7 from J, leaving 13 bases between them. Study observations and caveats: At baseline, seropositivity was found in only a handful of AZD1222 recipients. Vaccine-associated CD4 TCRs spanned spike, dominant at 160-218 and 743-854.

Profiling relied on immunoSEQ multiplex PCR, and the TCRdb table lists in-frame clones only, not all of them. The sample yields around 81,000 clones, roughly 80% seen once. Sequencing used peripheral blood, obtained on day 0 of AZD1222 vaccination. This receptor was taken from an adult in good health. The V gene is TRBV2, the J gene TRBJ2-1; maybe TRBD2 (6 bases). CDR3 protein: CASSDTDYVNEQFF. CDR3 DNA sequence: TGTGCCAGCAGTGACACGGACTATGTGAATGAGCAGTTCTTC.